This TCR beta chain was profiled in a study of Graves' ophthalmopathy and Graves' hyperthyroidism. Other autoimmune diseases, uncontrolled infections, pregnancy or lactation led to the exclusion of patients. V lost 3 bases and J 0 bases, leaving 11 bases between the germline ends. The CDR3 sequence is 15 residues long. Germline V lookup: CDR1 SNHLY, CDR2 FYNNEI. Amplifying from RNA transcripts, the study obtained TCR beta CDR3 regions. Scientists carried out first-round RT-PCR using HTBI primers and then a second-round multiplex PCR. In TCRdb, the multiplex PCR reads were re-called with MiXCR into one record per CDR3 protein. The sample carries about 180,000 distinct CDR3 sequences, 30% to 45% recorded once.

Sample: peripheral blood. V usage is TRBV2 and J usage is TRBJ1-2; maybe TRBD1 (6 bases). This TCR came from a woman aged 40 to 49 with Graves' ophthalmopathy. For the CDR3, the DNA is TGTGCCAGCAGTGAGACAGGACTTACTAACTATGGCTACACCTTC. The encoded protein is CASSETGLTNYGYTF. Combining the CDR3 with reference TRBV2 and TRBJ1-2 gives the whole variable domain EPEVTQTPSHQVTQMGQEVILRCVPISNHLYFYWYRQILGQKVEFLVSFYNNEISEKSEIFDDQFSVERPDGSNFTLKIRSTKLEDSAMYFCASSETGLTNYGYTFGSGTRLTVV.